This record covers a single TCR beta chain. The antigen this receptor binds is unknown. Per-base qualities were not stored, and no clone one base away is much larger. Libraries were constructed by the immunoSEQ multiplex PCR assay. Imported from immuneACCESS, the table was reduced by TCRdb to in-frame sequences with V and J called. These copies leave out some clones; in studies compared against another copy, an unresolved V gene accounts for under half, and the cause of the remainder is not known. Counted in this sample were 500,000 to 850,000 clones; around 87% of them appeared once. 0.009% to 0.0095% of the sample comes from the top ten. This entry is derived from a study of shared T cell receptors in the human thymus (dated by TCRdb to about 2021). General notes on the study: The study examined how self-reactive, shared T-cell receptor alpha chains are generated in the human thymus.

V lost 2 bases and J lost 1 base, and the count of bases not matched to a germline gene is 7. CDR1 and CDR2 are drawn from the germline V gene: KGHSH, LQKENI. Taken from cysteine to phenylalanine, the CDR3 has 18 residues. Only the CDR3 DNA is retained, 54 bases long and in frame from the first base. These records were also assigned to another study, of human thymus T cells. As the second paper documents: In Finland, the donors were immunologically healthy infants who were having open corrective cardiac surgery for congenital heart defects. Thymus tissue was obtained as surgical resects removed during corrective cardiac surgery. Both the thymic and the peripheral blood repertoires appeared to show biased V and J gene segment usage. According to the related research, thymic TCR repertoires were highly overlapping among unrelated individuals. TCR alpha and beta repertoires from roughly eight infant thymus samples and a few related peripheral blood samples were characterized in the study. Donor ages ranged from about 6 to 244 days, and the cohort comprised six or seven male and a couple of female infants. After being mechanically released from the tissue, thymocytes were kept at -70 degrees C in pellets of about 8.5-32 million cells. A QIAsymphony instrument was used to extract genomic DNA from the frozen cell pellets. The immunoSEQ multiplex PCR assay was used to amplify the TCRB and TCRAD loci from a standardized quantity of quality-controlled genomic DNA. The amplicons covered the V(D)J region and were long enough to include the CDR3 and to identify the V and J genes. Through the commercial immunoSEQ service, the amplicons were sequenced on an Illumina platform. Corrections for primer bias and sequencing errors followed previously described methods, while TCRAD and TCRB definitions were based on the IMGT database. Analysis of the repertoires was done with immunoSEQ Analyzer 3.0 and VDJTools and included basic statistics, V/J segment usage, diversity estimates, rarefaction and pairwise overlap. Diversity was estimated with Chao1, ChaoE, Efron-Thisted, Shannon and inverse Simpson indices, and also on datasets down-sampled to the smallest sample. For repertoire overlap, CDR3 nucleotide sequence, V gene and J gene had to match strictly, and clustering was done by Jaccard-based multidimensional scaling. On average, thymus samples gave roughly 800,000 unique TCRB clonotypes, whereas blood samples gave about 84,000.

This chain joins TRBV18 to TRBJ2-7; 14 nucleotides in the junction match TRBD2. Material for sequencing was thymocytes. The TCR originated in a boy in the first two years of life with a congenital heart defect. Donor details come from another sample of the same person, matched by shared clones. The DNA sequence is TGTGCCAGCTCACCATGGAGGACTAGCGGGAGGAAATCCTACGAGCAGTACTTC. It codes for CASSPWRTSGRKSYEQYF.